This is a list of T cell receptor beta chains from one sample in a study of T cell repertoires in cytomegalovirus infection. Via MiXCR, TCRdb re-called the reads, giving one row per CDR3 protein. The data hold under 200,000 distinct CDR3 sequences, with about a sixth observed a single time. Sequencing input: CD8+ T cells from PBMCs. These TCRs come from a human donor in good health (CMV status not recorded). Some clones in this sample may be carry-over from other donors' samples. The CDR3 runs from the conserved cysteine through the conserved F or W. D genes are given only for firm matches. Clone size, where shown, is once, few, many, or a class for clones that have expanded.

V,J,D,length,size,CDR3,DNA
TRBV28,TRBJ1-1,.,14,few,CASSSRDFGTEAFF,TGTGCCAGCAGTTCCAGGGATTTCGGGACTGAAGCTTTCTTT
TRBV7-9,TRBJ2-7,.,13,.,CASSLGTTYEQYF,TGTGCCAGCAGCCTCGGGACCACCTACGAGCAGTACTTC
TRBV5-4,TRBJ2-1,.,13,.,CASSLQVHNEQFF,TGTGCCAGCAGCTTACAGGTTCACAATGAGCAGTTCTTC
TRBV7-6,TRBJ2-5,TRBD2,15,few,CASSREVADQETQYF,TGTGCCAGCAGCCGGGAGGTAGCTGACCAAGAGACCCAGTACTTC
TRBV27,TRBJ2-7,TRBD2,17,.,CASSLSAWTSGSYEQYF,TGTGCCAGCAGTTTGTCGGCCTGGACTAGCGGGAGCTACGAGCAGTACTTC
TRBV6-1,TRBJ1-5,.,16,.,CASSEARSRGNQPQHF,TGTGCCAGCAGTGAAGCTAGGTCCCGGGGCAATCAGCCCCAGCATTTT
TRBV11-1,TRBJ1-2,TRBD1,16,.,CASSARDRGLNYGYTF,TGTGCCAGCAGCGCCCGGGACAGGGGGCTCAACTATGGCTACACCTTC
TRBV28,TRBJ2-7,.,11,many,CASTSGLEQYF,TGTGCCAGCACTTCCGGGCTCGAGCAGTACTTC
TRBV7-9,TRBJ2-2,.,18,.,CASSPTIADTPRTGELFF,TGTGCCAGCAGCCCTACCATAGCGGATACCCCGAGGACCGGGGAGCTGTTTTTT
TRBV7-9,TRBJ1-2,.,14,few,CASSDKTGNYGYTF,TGTGCCAGCAGCGATAAGACAGGAAACTATGGCTACACCTTC
TRBV29-1,TRBJ2-2,TRBD2,16,.,CSVMVWEGGNTGELFF,TGCAGCGTTATGGTTTGGGAGGGAGGCAACACCGGGGAGCTGTTTTTT
TRBV27,TRBJ2-1,.,12,few,CASQDSYNEQFF,TGTGCCAGCCAGGACAGCTACAATGAGCAGTTCTTC
TRBV6-5,TRBJ2-1,TRBD2,14,.,CASSYRRERDEQFF,TGTGCCAGCAGTTACCGGCGGGAGAGAGATGAGCAGTTCTTC
TRBV6-2/TRBV6-3,TRBJ1-5,TRBD1,14,.,CASADRGVYQPQHF,TGTGCCAGTGCGGACAGGGGAGTTTATCAGCCCCAGCATTTT
TRBV7-8,TRBJ2-1,.,13,few,CASRGRDYNEQFF,TGTGCCAGCAGAGGTAGGGACTACAATGAGCAGTTCTTC
TRBV7-2,TRBJ2-7,TRBD2,14,.,CASTPSGGGYEQYF,TGTGCCAGCACCCCCTCGGGGGGGGGATACGAGCAGTACTTC
TRBV10-3,TRBJ1-4,.,15,few,CAISEGAATNEKLFF,TGTGCCATCAGTGAGGGGGCTGCAACTAATGAAAAACTGTTTTTT
TRBV7-2,TRBJ2-1,.,13,many,CASGDSAYNEQFF,TGTGCCAGCGGAGACTCGGCCTACAATGAGCAGTTCTTC
TRBV5-1,TRBJ2-5,.,14,once,CASSLEQGPETQYF,TGCGCCAGCAGCTTGGAGCAGGGTCCAGAGACCCAGTACTTC
TRBV12-3/TRBV12-4,TRBJ2-7,.,11,.,CASSQYSEQYF,TGTGCCAGCAGTCAATATAGCGAGCAGTACTTC
TRBV7-8,TRBJ2-7,.,15,few,CASSFGLSGSYEQYF,TGTGCCAGCAGCTTTGGGTTGTCAGGCTCCTACGAGCAGTACTTC
TRBV6-5,TRBJ2-1,.,13,.,CASSYRAANEQFF,TGTGCCAGCAGTTACCGCGCGGCCAATGAGCAGTTCTTC
TRBV19,TRBJ2-1,.,16,few,CASSPLSRPPYNEQFF,TGTGCCAGTAGCCCCCTCTCGCGACCACCCTACAATGAGCAGTTCTTC
TRBV7-9,TRBJ1-3,.,12,.,CASSLGLNTIYF,TGTGCCAGCAGCTTAGGATTGAACACCATATATTTT
TRBV7-9,TRBJ2-1,TRBD2,15,once,CASRSGTSGYNEQFF,TGTGCCAGCAGAAGCGGGACTAGCGGGTACAATGAGCAGTTCTTC
TRBV2,TRBJ1-2,TRBD1,13,few,CASRGTGEDGYTF,TGTGCCAGCAGGGGGACAGGGGAGGATGGCTACACCTTC
TRBV7-6,TRBJ1-3,.,14,.,CASSLEGSGNTIYF,TGTGCCAGCAGCTTGGAGGGTTCTGGAAACACCATATATTTT